These 5 T cell receptor beta chains came from one sample sequenced in a study of blood T cell repertoires in COVID-19. Measured with immunoSEQ multiplex PCR; TCRdb has only the in-frame clones, and not every one. The data hold a few hundred thousand clones, with roughly 88% observed a single time. Sequencing input: PBMCs or T cells enriched from blood (not recorded which). These receptors came from a woman in her 40s with acute COVID-19.

This clone came up once. The rearrangement links TRBV9 to TRBJ2-7; 11 positions agree with TRBD1. From germline, CDR1 is SGDLS and CDR2 YYNGEE. The CDR3 has 16 amino acids. After removal of 0 bases from V and 5 bases from J, the junction contained 7 bases not matched to a gene. The CDR3 DNA reads as TGTGCCAGCAGCGTAGCTACCCGGACAGGGGGCGACGAGCAGTACTTC. The encoded protein is CASSVATRTGGDEQYF.

The V gene is TRBV30, the J gene TRBJ2-3; 7 bases map to TRBD2. Germline V gene data show CDR1 as GTSNPN and CDR2 as SVGIG (reference sequence). The CDR3 has 15 amino acids. V lost 0 bases to trimming and J lost 5 bases; unmatched junction nucleotides: 8. The CDR3: CAWSVGAGPGDTQYF. Here the CDR3 DNA reads TGTGCCTGGAGTGTCGGAGCGGGGCCCGGAGATACGCAGTATTTT.

The chain couples TRBV5-1 to TRBJ2-3; D perhaps matches TRBD2 (9 bases). V was trimmed by 5 bases and J by 9 bases, leaving 31 bases between them. CDR3 length: 18 amino acids. Germline V CDR1 and CDR2: SGHRS, YFSETQ. The CDR3 region has the DNA TGCGCCAGCAGACTGGCCCCCCAGGGGGCGGGAGGGCCGATGACGCAGTATTTT. Amino acids: CASRLAPQGAGGPMTQYF. Using reference TRBV5-1 and TRBJ2-3 for the parts outside the CDR3, the full variable domain is KAGVTQTPRYLIKTRGQQVTLSCSPISGHRSVSWYQQTPGQGLQFLFEYFSETQRNKGNFPGRFSGRQFSNSRSEMNVSTLELGDSALYLCASRLAPQGAGGPMTQYFGPGTRLTVL.

The chain couples TRBV25-1 to TRBJ2-7, with 7 positions matching TRBD2. CDR3 length: 17 amino acids. The ends lost 7 bases at V and 4 bases at J; junction bases unmatched: 19. Germline-derived CDR1 and CDR2 are MGHDK and SYGVNS. The CDR3 DNA reads as TGTGCCAGCACCAAGCGCCAGGGCAAGCGGGATCAATACGAGCAGTACGTC. It codes for CASTKRQGKRDQYEQYV.

The chain uses TRBV29-1 and TRBJ1-1; tentative D call: TRBD1 (5 bases). The germline V gene has CDR1 SQVTM and CDR2 ANQGSEA. The V and J ends lost 4 bases and 1 base respectively, with 10 bases between them. This CDR3 is built from 13 residues. DNA for the CDR3: TGCAGCGTTGGCTGGGGGGGGAACACTGAAGCTTTCTTT. The encoded protein is CSVGWGGNTEAFF.